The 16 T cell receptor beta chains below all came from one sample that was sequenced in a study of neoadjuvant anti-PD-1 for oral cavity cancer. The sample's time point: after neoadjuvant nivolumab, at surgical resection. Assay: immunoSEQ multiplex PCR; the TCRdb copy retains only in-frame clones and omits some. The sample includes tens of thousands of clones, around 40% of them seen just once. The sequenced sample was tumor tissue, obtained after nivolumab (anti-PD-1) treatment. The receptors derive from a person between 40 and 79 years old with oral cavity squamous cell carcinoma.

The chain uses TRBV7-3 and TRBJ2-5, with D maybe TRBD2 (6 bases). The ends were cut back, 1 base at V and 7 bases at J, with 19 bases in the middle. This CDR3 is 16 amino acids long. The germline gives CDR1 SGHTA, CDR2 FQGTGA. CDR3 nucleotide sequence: TGTGCCAGCAGCTTAAATCGCGGACCGCGGGGTCGGACCCAGTACTTC. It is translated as CASSLNRGPRGRTQYF.

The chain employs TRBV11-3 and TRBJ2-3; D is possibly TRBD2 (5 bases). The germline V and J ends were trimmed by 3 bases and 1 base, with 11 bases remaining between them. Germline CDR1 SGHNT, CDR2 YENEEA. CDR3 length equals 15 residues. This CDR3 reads CASSFGIVGTDTQYF. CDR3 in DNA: TGTGCCAGCAGCTTCGGGATTGTTGGCACAGATACGCAGTATTTT. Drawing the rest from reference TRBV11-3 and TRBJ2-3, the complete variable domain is EAGVVQSPRYKIIEKKQPVAFWCNPISGHNTLYWYLQNLGQGPELLIRYENEEAVDDSQLPKDRFSAERLKGVDSTLKIQPAELGDSAVYLCASSFGIVGTDTQYFGPGTRLTVL.

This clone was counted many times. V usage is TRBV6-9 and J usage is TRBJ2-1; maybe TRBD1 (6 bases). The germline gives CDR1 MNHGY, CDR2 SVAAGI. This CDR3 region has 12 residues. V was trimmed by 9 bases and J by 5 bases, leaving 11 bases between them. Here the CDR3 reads CASNRENNEQFF. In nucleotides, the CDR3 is TGTGCCAGTAACAGGGAGAACAATGAGCAGTTCTTC.

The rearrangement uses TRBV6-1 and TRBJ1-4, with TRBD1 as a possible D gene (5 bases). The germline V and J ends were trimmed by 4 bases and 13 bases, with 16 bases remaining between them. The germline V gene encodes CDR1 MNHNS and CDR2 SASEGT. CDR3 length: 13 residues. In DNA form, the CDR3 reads TGTGCCAGCAGTGTACTACAGGAACCTTTACTGTTTTTT. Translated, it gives CASSVLQEPLLFF.

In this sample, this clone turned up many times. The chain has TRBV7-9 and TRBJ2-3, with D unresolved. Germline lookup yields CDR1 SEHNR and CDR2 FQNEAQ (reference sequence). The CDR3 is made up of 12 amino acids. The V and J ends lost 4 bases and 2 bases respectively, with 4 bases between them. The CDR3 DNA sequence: TGTGCCAGCAGCTCGGTCACAGATACGCAGTATTTT. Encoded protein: CASSSVTDTQYF. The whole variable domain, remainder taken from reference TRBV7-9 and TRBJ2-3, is DTGVSQNPRHKITKRGQNVTFRCDPISEHNRLYWYRQTLGQGPEFLTYFQNEAQLEKSRLLSDRFSAERPKGSFSTLEIQRTEQGDSAMYLCASSSVTDTQYFGPGTRLTVL.

The DNA for the CDR3 is TGTGCCAGCTCACCGAGCCGCGGACAAGGGCCCTACGAGCAGTACTTC. Protein sequence: CASSPSRGQGPYEQYF. The V and J genes are TRBV18 and TRBJ2-7, with a weak D call TRBD1 (5 bases). Germline CDR1 reads KGHSH; CDR2 reads LQKENI. V gave up 3 bases and J gave up 2 bases, with 17 bases separating them. The CDR3 has 16 residues.

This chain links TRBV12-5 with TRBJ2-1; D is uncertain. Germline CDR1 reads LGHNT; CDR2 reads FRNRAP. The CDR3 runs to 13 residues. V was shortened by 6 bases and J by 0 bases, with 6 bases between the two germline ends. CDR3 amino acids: CASGRSSYNEQFF. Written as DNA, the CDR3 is TGTGCTAGTGGCCGAAGCTCCTACAATGAGCAGTTCTTC. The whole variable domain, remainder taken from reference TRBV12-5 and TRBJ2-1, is DARVTQTPRHKVTEMGQEVTMRCQPILGHNTVFWYRQTMMQGLELLAYFRNRAPLDDSGMPKDRFSAEMPDATLATLKIQPSEPRDSAVYFCASGRSSYNEQFFGPGTRLTVL.

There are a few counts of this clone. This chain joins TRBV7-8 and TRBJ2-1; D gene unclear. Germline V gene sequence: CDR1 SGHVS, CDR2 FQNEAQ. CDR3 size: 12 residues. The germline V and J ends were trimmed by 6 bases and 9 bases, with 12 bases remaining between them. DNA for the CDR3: TGTGCCAGCAGAAGTACTACGGGTGAGCAGTTCTTC. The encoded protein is CASRSTTGEQFF.

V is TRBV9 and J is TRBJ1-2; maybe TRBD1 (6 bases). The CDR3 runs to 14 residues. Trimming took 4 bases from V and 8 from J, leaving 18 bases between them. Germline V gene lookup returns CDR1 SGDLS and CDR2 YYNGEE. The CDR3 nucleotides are TGTGCCAGCAGCCCGTATAGCGGGGGCGACGGCTACACCTTC. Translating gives CASSPYSGGDGYTF.

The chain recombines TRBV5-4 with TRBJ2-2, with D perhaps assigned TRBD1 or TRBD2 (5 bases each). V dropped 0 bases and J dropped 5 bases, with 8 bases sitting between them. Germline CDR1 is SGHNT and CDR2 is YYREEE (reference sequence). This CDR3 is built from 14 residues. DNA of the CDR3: TGTGCCAGCAGCTTGGTGGGGGTGACCGGGGAGCTGTTTTTT. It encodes CASSLVGVTGELFF.

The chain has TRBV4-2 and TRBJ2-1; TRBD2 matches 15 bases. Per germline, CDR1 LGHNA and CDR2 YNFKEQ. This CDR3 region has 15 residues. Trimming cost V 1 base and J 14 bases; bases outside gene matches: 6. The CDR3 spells CASSQGTSGRALEFF. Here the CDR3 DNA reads TGTGCCAGCAGCCAAGGGACTAGCGGGAGGGCACTTGAGTTCTTC.

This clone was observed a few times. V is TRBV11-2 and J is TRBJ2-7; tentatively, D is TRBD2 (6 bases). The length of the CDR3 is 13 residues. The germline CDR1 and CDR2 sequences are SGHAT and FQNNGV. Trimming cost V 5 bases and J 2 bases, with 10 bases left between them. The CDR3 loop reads CASSPGEAYEQYF. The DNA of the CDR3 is TGTGCCAGCAGCCCCGGGGAGGCCTACGAGCAGTACTTC. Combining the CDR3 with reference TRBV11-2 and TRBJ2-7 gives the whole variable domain EAGVAQSPRYKIIEKRQSVAFWCNPISGHATLYWYQQILGQGPKLLIQFQNNGVVDDSQLPKDRFSAERLKGVDSTLKIQPAKLEDSAVYLCASSPGEAYEQYFGPGTRLTVT.

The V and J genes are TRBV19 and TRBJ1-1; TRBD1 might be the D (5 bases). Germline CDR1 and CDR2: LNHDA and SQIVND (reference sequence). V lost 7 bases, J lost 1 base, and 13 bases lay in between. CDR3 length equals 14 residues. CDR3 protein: CASTVGGANTEAFF. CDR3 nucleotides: TGTGCCAGTACCGTGGGGGGAGCGAACACTGAAGCTTTCTTT.

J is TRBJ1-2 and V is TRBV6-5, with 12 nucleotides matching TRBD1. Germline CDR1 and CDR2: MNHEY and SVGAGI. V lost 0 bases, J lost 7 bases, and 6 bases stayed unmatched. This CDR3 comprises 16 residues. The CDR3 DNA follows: TGTGCCAGCAGTTACTCGGGGACAGGGGGCTTGTTTGGCTACACCTTC. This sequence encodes CASSYSGTGGLFGYTF.

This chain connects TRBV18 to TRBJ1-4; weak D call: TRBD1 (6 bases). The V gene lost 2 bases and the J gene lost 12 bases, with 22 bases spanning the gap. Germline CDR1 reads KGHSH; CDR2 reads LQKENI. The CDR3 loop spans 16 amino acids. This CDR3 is CASSPRLDRFSPQLFF. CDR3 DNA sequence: TGTGCCAGCTCACCAAGGTTAGACAGGTTCTCACCACAACTGTTTTTT.

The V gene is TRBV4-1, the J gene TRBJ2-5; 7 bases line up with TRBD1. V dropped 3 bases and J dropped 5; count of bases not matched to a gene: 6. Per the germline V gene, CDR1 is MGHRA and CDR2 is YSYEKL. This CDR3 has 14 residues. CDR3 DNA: TGCGCCAGCAGCCAGGAGACAGGGTTCGAGACCCAGTACTTC. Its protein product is CASSQETGFETQYF.